The next 21 T cell receptor beta chains were all read from a single sample in a study of blood T cell repertoires in COVID-19 (dated by TCRdb to 2018 to 2020). The library relied on the immunoSEQ multiplex PCR assay. The immuneACCESS repertoire file appears here via TCRdb, limited to in-frame rearrangements. These files lack a portion of the clones; in checked studies, under half of the deficit traces to unresolved V genes, and the cause of the others is not known. The sample table contains about 250,000 clones; only one count was recorded for around nine tenths of them. The ten largest clones represent 1.5% to 2% of the sample. Source material: peripheral blood. The source is a woman in her sixties who had recovered from COVID-19.

The chain couples TRBV19 to TRBJ1-6; 7 nucleotides agree with TRBD1. The V and J ends lost 4 bases and 8 bases, in that order; junction bases with no gene match: 8. The germline CDR1 and CDR2 sequences are LNHDA and SQIVND (reference sequence). The CDR3 is made up of 15 amino acids. CDR3 in amino acids: CASSTTGAWDSPLHF. As DNA, the CDR3 is TGTGCCAGTAGTACTACAGGGGCGTGGGATTCACCCCTCCACTTT.

V usage is TRBV5-1 and J usage is TRBJ1-4; D remains ambiguous. Germline loops: CDR1 SGHRS, CDR2 YFSETQ. The ends were cut back, 2 bases at V and 3 bases at J, with 5 bases in the middle. The CDR3 spans 13 residues. Written as DNA, the CDR3 is TGCGCCAGCAGCTTCATTCCTAATGAAAAACTGTTTTTT. Amino acids: CASSFIPNEKLFF.

This chain joins TRBV9 and TRBJ1-1, with D maybe TRBD1 (6 bases). Germline V gives CDR1 SGDLS, CDR2 YYNGEE. The CDR3 extends over 14 amino acids. Trimming removed 3 bases from V and 5 bases from J, with 14 bases in between. The CDR3: CASSAGTSSTEAFF. CDR3 sequence (DNA): TGTGCCAGCAGCGCCGGGACATCCAGTACTGAAGCTTTCTTT.

The rearrangement links TRBV6-5 to TRBJ1-5; 7 nucleotides align to TRBD1. This CDR3 contains 16 residues. The trim removed 0 bases at V and 4 bases at J, leaving 6 bases unmatched. CDR1 and CDR2 from the germline V gene are MNHEY and SVGAGI. In nucleotides, the CDR3 is TGTGCCAGCAGTTACTCAGGGGGCGGGAAAAATCAGCCCCAGCATTTT. It encodes CASSYSGGGKNQPQHF.

The J gene is TRBJ2-1, the V gene TRBV11-3; D might be TRBD2 (6 bases). The CDR3 is 13 residues long. The germline V and J ends were trimmed by 5 bases and 6 bases, with 11 bases remaining between them. The V gene's germline CDR1 is SGHNT and CDR2 YENEEA. Here the CDR3 DNA reads TGTGCCAGCAGCCCCAGCGGGCGCAATGAGCAGTTCTTC. The encoded protein is CASSPSGRNEQFF.

The rearrangement uses TRBV4-2 and TRBJ1-4; D is possibly TRBD1 (5 bases). Germline V gives CDR1 LGHNA, CDR2 YNFKEQ. Trimming took 0 bases from V and 7 from J, leaving 12 bases between them. The CDR3 has 15 amino acids. The CDR3 reads CASSQDPGKGEKLFF. CDR3 sequence (DNA): TGTGCCAGCAGCCAAGATCCAGGGAAGGGTGAAAAACTGTTTTTT.

The J gene is TRBJ1-2, the V gene TRBV28; D may be TRBD1 (6 bases). CDR1 and CDR2 (germline): MDHEN, SYDVKM. This CDR3 is built from 16 residues. Trimming took off 1 base at V and 2 bases at J, with 14 bases between the two ends. For the CDR3, the DNA is TGTGCCAGCAGTTTATACAACCGGGACACCAACTATGGCTACACCTTC. It is translated as CASSLYNRDTNYGYTF.

The J gene is TRBJ2-1, the V gene TRBV5-1; 9 bases are shared with TRBD2. The trim removed 2 bases at V and 8 bases at J, leaving 8 bases unmatched. The CDR3 is 15 amino acids. Germline lookup yields CDR1 SGHRS and CDR2 YFSETQ. The DNA of the CDR3 is TGCGCCAGCAGCTTAGTAGCTAGCGGGGCCGATGAGCAGTTCTTC. Protein product: CASSLVASGADEQFF.

The chain joins TRBV13 to TRBJ1-1, with a possible D match to TRBD1 (5 bases). The length of the CDR3 is 15 residues. Trimming stripped 2 bases from V and 0 bases from J, with 10 bases between. Looked up from germline, CDR1 is PRHDT and CDR2 is FYEKMQ (reference sequence). CDR3 nucleotide sequence: TGTGCCAGCAGCTTACAGGGATCCCTGAACACTGAAGCTTTCTTT. As protein: CASSLQGSLNTEAFF.

The chain couples TRBV28 to TRBJ1-5; TRBD1 matches at 7 bases. The CDR3 extends over 17 amino acids. Losses at the gene ends were 4 bases for V and 5 bases for J; bases not matched to a gene: 14. Germline CDR1 reads MDHEN; CDR2 reads SYDVKM. The CDR3 is CASSSTGTADWDQPQHF. The CDR3 bases are TGTGCCAGCAGTTCCACCGGGACAGCTGATTGGGATCAGCCCCAGCATTTT.

V gene TRBV2 combines with J gene TRBJ1-3, with TRBD1 identical over 7 bases. There are 14 residues in the CDR3. V lost 3 bases to trimming and J lost 3 bases; unmatched junction nucleotides: 2. Germline lookup yields CDR1 SNHLY and CDR2 FYNNEI. CDR3 nucleotides: TGTGCCAGCAGTGAGTACAGGGGTGGAAACACCATATATTTT. Its translation: CASSEYRGGNTIYF.

The chain joins TRBV6-5 to TRBJ1-2; no firm D call. The CDR3 runs to 13 residues. The V and J ends lost 5 bases and 6 bases respectively, with 13 bases between them. The germline V gene has CDR1 MNHEY and CDR2 SVGAGI. The CDR3 DNA is TGTGCCAGCAGTCCATCCGGGAGGGATGGCTACACCTTC. Residues: CASSPSGRDGYTF.

This rearrangement joins TRBV7-9 to TRBJ2-1; TRBD2 agrees at 7 bases. V trimming: 5 bases; J trimming: 9 bases; junction bases outside the gene matches: 10. This CDR3 contains 14 residues. From germline, CDR1 is SEHNR and CDR2 FQNEAQ (reference sequence). The CDR3: CASSGVGGSSEQFF. CDR3 DNA: TGTGCCAGCAGCGGTGTCGGGGGGAGCTCTGAGCAGTTCTTC.

The chain recombines TRBV25-1 with TRBJ2-7; D perhaps matches TRBD2 (6 bases). Germline V gene sequence: CDR1 MGHDK, CDR2 SYGVNS. This CDR3 contains 14 residues. V was pared by 4 bases and J by 7 bases, with 17 bases between. CDR3 region: CASSGAGSVGEQYF. CDR3 DNA: TGTGCCAGCAGTGGGGCGGGGTCGGTGGGGGAGCAGTACTTC.

Comments on this clone: Compared with germline, one end of the junction differs, possibly owing to a read error. The gene calls are TRBV28 and TRBJ2-3; D perhaps matches TRBD2 (6 bases). The CDR3 extends over 13 amino acids. Germline values: CDR1 MDHEN, CDR2 SYDVKM. CDR3 sequence (DNA): TGTGCCAGCAGTTCCCCCTTAGCGGCGCCCTGGGATTTT. This encodes CASSSPLAAPWDF.

The V gene is TRBV14, the J gene TRBJ1-4; D gene uncertain. The CDR3 runs 13 residues. V was trimmed by 4 bases and J by 6 bases, leaving 9 bases between them. Germline V gene data show CDR1 as SGHDN and CDR2 as FVKESK. The CDR3, as DNA: TGTGCCAGCAGCCTTATGGCCGATGAAAAACTGTTTTTT. Protein: CASSLMADEKLFF. The entire variable domain, with the rest obtained from reference TRBV14 and TRBJ1-4, is as follows: EAGVTQFPSHSVIEKGQTVTLRCDPISGHDNLYWYRRVMGKEIKFLLHFVKESKQDESGMPNNRFLAERTGGTYSTLKVQPAELEDSGVYFCASSLMADEKLFFGSGTQLSVL.

This chain connects TRBV6-2 or TRBV6-3 to TRBJ1-1; D possibly corresponds to TRBD1 (5 bases). V gave up 6 bases and J gave up 6 bases, with 14 bases separating them. This CDR3 comprises 13 residues. CDR1 is MNHEY and CDR2 is SVGEGT in the germline V gene. As DNA, the CDR3 is TGTGCCAGCAGCCAGAATGGGGGGGCTGAAGCTTTCTTT. This gives the protein CASSQNGGAEAFF.

In the case of this clone: The junction does not match germline at one end; this may be a read error. The chain uses TRBV10-3 and TRBJ2-7, with 7 bases aligning to TRBD1. Germline V gene lookup returns CDR1 ENHRY and CDR2 SYGVKD. The CDR3 contains 13 residues. The CDR3 here is CAISDPKTGTPFF. In DNA form, the CDR3 reads TGTGCCATCAGTGACCCCAAGACAGGGACCCCTTTCTTC.

There are a few counts of this clone. This sequence joins TRBV28 and TRBJ1-5, with a possible D match to TRBD1 (6 bases). Per the germline V gene, CDR1 is MDHEN and CDR2 is SYDVKM. V was shortened by 6 bases and J by 6 bases, with 15 bases between the two germline ends. The CDR3 has 14 residues. This CDR3 is CASRYSTGGQPQHF. The CDR3 DNA follows: TGTGCCAGCAGGTATTCGACAGGAGGTCAGCCCCAGCATTTT.

This chain connects TRBV2 to TRBJ1-4, with TRBD1 matching 8 bases. CDR3 length: 14 residues. V dropped 7 bases and J dropped 5; count of bases not matched to a gene: 6. Looked up from germline, CDR1 is SNHLY and CDR2 is FYNNEI. The CDR3 region has the DNA TGTGCCAGCACTCTTCGGACAGGGAATGAAAAACTGTTTTTT. Protein product: CASTLRTGNEKLFF.

This sequence joins TRBV7-2 and TRBJ1-2; 9 bases are shared with TRBD1. The V gene's germline CDR1 is SGHTA and CDR2 FQGNSA. The CDR3 length is 15 residues. J gave up 4 bases and V 5 bases, and 8 bases lay outside the gene matches. The CDR3 is CASSPTGGRGYGYTF. The CDR3 bases are TGTGCCAGCAGCCCTACAGGGGGCCGGGGCTATGGCTACACCTTC. Together with reference TRBV7-2 and TRBJ1-2, the CDR3 gives the full variable domain: GAGVSQSPSNKVTEKGKDVELRCDPISGHTALYWYRQSLGQGLEFLIYFQGNSAPDKSGLPSDRFSAERTGGSVSTLTIQRTQQEDSAVYLCASSPTGGRGYGYTFGSGTRLTVV.